This T cell receptor (beta chain) was recorded in a study of T cell changes during pregnancy in multiple sclerosis. The germline CDR1 and CDR2 sequences are SEHNR and FQNEAQ (reference sequence). The CDR3 loop spans 17 amino acids. Deletions cut 0 bases from V and 2 bases from J, with 17 bases between. Some clones are missing from TCRdb's copy, which holds only in-frame ones; the method was immunoSEQ multiplex PCR. The sample carries under 95,000 clones, roughly 90% recorded once. Sequencing was performed on peripheral blood, taken in the second trimester of pregnancy. This clonotype was obtained from a female donor with multiple sclerosis, enrolled in a pregnancy study. This chain links TRBV7-9 with TRBJ2-7; D is unclear. CDR3: CASSLARDTEFPYEQYF. The DNA for the CDR3 is TGTGCCAGCAGCTTAGCGAGAGACACCGAGTTCCCCTACGAGCAGTACTTC.